This T cell receptor beta chain was documented in a study of T cell responses to AZD1222 COVID-19 vaccine. Study results and caveats: Spike-specific TCR breadth and depth rose after two AZD1222 doses.

TCRdb keeps only in-frame clones here, not all; method: immunoSEQ multiplex PCR. The sample shows 80,000 or so clones, approximately 91% of them seen only once. V was trimmed by 5 bases and J by 2 bases, leaving 12 bases between them. The germline CDR1 and CDR2 sequences are MRHNA and SNTAGT. The CDR3 runs 14 residues. With respect to this clone: As yet, its antigen is unknown.

The receptor was derived from an adult in good health. The chain links TRBV6-4 to TRBJ1-1; TRBD1 might be the D (5 bases). The source was peripheral blood, collected on day 0 of MenACWY control vaccination. The CDR3 reads CASSPQGDNTEAFF. The CDR3 coding sequence is TGTGCCAGCAGTCCGCAGGGAGATAACACTGAAGCTTTCTTT.